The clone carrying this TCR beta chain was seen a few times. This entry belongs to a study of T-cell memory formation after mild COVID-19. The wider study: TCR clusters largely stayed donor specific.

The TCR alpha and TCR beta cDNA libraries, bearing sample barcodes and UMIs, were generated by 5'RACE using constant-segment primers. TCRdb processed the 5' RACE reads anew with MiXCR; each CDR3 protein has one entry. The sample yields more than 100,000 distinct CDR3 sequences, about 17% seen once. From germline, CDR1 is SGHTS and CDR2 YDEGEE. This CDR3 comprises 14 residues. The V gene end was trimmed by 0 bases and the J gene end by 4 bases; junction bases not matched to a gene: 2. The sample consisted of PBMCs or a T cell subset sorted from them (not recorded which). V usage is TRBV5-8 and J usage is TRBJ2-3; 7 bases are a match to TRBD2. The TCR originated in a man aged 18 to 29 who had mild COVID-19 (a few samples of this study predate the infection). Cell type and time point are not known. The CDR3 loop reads CASSLAAGADTQYF. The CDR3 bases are TGTGCCAGCAGCTTGGCGGCGGGGGCAGATACGCAGTATTTT. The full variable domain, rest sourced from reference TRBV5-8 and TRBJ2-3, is EAGVTQSPTHLIKTRGQQATLRCSPISGHTSVYWYQQALGLGLQFLLWYDEGEERNRGNFPPRFSGRQFPNYSSELNVNALELEDSALYLCASSLAAGADTQYFGPGTRLTVL.